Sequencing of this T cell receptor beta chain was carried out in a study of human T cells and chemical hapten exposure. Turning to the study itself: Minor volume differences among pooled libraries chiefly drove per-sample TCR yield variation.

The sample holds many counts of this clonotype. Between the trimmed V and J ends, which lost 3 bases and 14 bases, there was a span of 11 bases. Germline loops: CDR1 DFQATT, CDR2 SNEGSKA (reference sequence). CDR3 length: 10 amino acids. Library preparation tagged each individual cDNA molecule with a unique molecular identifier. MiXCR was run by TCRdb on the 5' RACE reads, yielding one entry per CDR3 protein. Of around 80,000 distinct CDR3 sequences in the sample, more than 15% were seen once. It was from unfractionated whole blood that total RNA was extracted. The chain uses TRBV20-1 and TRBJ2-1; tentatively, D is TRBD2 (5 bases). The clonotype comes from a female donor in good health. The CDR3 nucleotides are TGCAGTGCTAGGAGGGTAGTAGAGTTCTTC. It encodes CSARRVVEFF.